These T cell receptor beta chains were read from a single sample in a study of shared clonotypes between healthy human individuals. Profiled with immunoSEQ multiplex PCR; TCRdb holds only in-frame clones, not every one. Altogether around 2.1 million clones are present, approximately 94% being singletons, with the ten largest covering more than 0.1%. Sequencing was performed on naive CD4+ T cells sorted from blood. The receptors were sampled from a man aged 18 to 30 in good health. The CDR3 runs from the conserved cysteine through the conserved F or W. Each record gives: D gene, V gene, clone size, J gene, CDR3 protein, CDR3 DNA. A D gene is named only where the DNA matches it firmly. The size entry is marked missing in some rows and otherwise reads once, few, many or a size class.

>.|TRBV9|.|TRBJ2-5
CASSLPSATQYF
TGTGCCAGCAGCCTCCCTAGTGCAACCCAGTACTTC
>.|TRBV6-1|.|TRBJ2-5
CASRDGWFQETQYF
TGTGCCAGTAGAGACGGCTGGTTCCAAGAGACCCAGTACTTC
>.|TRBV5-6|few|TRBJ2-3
CASSLLPDTQYF
TGTGCCAGCAGTCTTCTCCCAGATACGCAGTATTTT
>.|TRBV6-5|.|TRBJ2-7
CASSYSAAAKGYEQYF
TGTGCCAGCAGTTACTCAGCGGCGGCCAAGGGGTACGAGCAGTACTTC
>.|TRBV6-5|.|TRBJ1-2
CASSSATVASGYTF
TGTGCCAGCAGTTCCGCGACGGTAGCAAGCGGCTACACCTTC
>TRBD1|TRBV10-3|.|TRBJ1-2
CAINPTGGNYGYTF
TGTGCCATCAACCCGACAGGGGGGAACTATGGCTACACCTTC
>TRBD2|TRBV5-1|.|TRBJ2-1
CASSLAGLAYDEQFF
TGCGCCAGCAGCTTGGCCGGACTAGCCTACGATGAGCAGTTCTTC
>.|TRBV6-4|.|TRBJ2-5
CASSAQRGPQETQYF
TGTGCCAGCAGTGCTCAACGGGGGCCACAAGAGACCCAGTACTTC
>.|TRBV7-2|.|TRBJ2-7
CASSSILDHYEQYF
TGTGCCAGCAGCTCAATCCTGGACCACTACGAGCAGTACTTC
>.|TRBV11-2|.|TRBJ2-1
CASSFASQGEQFF
TGTGCCAGCAGCTTCGCGTCTCAGGGTGAGCAGTTCTTC
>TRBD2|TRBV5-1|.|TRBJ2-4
CASSLAEGLTEPIQYF
TGCGCCAGCAGCTTGGCCGAGGGACTAACTGAACCCATTCAGTACTTC
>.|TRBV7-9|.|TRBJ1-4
CASSGRAGSNEKLFF
TGTGCCAGCAGCGGCAGGGCGGGGTCTAATGAAAAACTGTTTTTT
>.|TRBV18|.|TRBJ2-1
CASSPYEGEAGNEQFF
TGTGCCAGCTCACCATATGAGGGAGAAGCAGGCAATGAGCAGTTCTTC
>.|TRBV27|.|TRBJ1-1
CASSPLGWDLNTEAFF
TGTGCCAGCAGTCCACTGGGTTGGGACCTGAACACTGAAGCTTTCTTT
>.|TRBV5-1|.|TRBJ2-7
CASSLSGHYDEQYF
TGCGCCAGCAGCCTTTCAGGGCATTACGACGAGCAGTACTTC
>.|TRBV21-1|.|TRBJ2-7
CASSKAAGTCYEQYF
TGTGCCAGCAGCAAAGCGGCAGGGACCTGTTACGAGCAGTACTTC
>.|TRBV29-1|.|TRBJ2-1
CSAVAAARYNEQFF
TGCAGCGCTGTAGCGGCCGCGCGATACAATGAGCAGTTCTTC
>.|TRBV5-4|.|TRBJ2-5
CASSLPKETQYF
TGTGCCAGCAGCTTGCCCAAGGAGACCCAGTACTTC
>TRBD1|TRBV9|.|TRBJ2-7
CASSAGQASYEQYF
TGTGCCAGCAGCGCGGGACAGGCGTCCTACGAGCAGTACTTC
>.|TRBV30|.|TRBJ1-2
CAWSEFYGYTF
TGTGCCTGGAGTGAATTTTATGGCTACACCTTC
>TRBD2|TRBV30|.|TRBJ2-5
CAWRPASGGSPLTQYF
TGTGCCTGGAGACCGGCTAGCGGGGGGTCTCCACTCACCCAGTACTTC
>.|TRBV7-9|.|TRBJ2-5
CASSFGGQETQYF
TGTGCCAGCAGTTTCGGCGGCCAAGAGACCCAGTACTTC
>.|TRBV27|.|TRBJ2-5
CASRQGLQETQYF
TGTGCCAGCAGGCAGGGACTTCAAGAGACCCAGTACTTC
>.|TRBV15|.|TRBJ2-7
CATSRMGAYEQYF
TGTGCCACCAGCCGGATGGGGGCATACGAGCAGTACTTC
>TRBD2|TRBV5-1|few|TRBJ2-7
CASSSGGNIPSYEQYF
TGCGCCAGCAGCTCCGGGGGGAACATCCCCTCCTACGAGCAGTACTTC
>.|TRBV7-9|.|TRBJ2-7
CASSRGLVLYEQYF
TGTGCCAGCAGCCGGGGACTTGTGCTCTACGAGCAGTACTTC
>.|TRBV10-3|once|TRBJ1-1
CAISERNTEAFF
TGTGCCATCAGTGAGCGTAACACTGAAGCTTTCTTT
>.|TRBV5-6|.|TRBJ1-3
CASSTGPPENTIYF
TGTGCCAGCAGCACTGGCCCCCCGGAAAACACCATATATTTT
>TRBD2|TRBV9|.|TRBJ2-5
CARLRPLAGVSPESETQYF
TGTGCCAGACTACGGCCTCTAGCGGGAGTTTCACCAGAGTCGGAGACCCAGTACTTC
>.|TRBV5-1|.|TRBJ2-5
CASSLGDSLQETQYF
TGCGCCAGCAGCCTGGGTGACAGCTTACAAGAGACCCAGTACTTC
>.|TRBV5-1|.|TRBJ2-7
CASSLEAHSYEQYF
TGCGCCAGCAGCTTGGAGGCCCACTCCTACGAGCAGTACTTC
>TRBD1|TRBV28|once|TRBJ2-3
CASSRDRDTDTQYF
TGTGCCAGCTCCCGGGACAGGGACACAGATACGCAGTATTTT
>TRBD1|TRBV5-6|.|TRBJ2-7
CASSLRKIGGNEQYF
TGTGCCAGCAGCTTGCGTAAGATAGGGGGCAACGAGCAGTACTTC
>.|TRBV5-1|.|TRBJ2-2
CASSLRGSTENTGELFF
TGCGCCAGCAGCTTGCGGGGGAGCACCGAGAACACCGGGGAGCTGTTTTTT
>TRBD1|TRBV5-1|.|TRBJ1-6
CASSLRQGPSPLHF
TGCGCCAGCAGCTTGCGACAGGGCCCCTCACCCCTCCACTTT
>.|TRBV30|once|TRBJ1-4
CASGVGEKLFF
TGTGCCTCAGGGGTTGGGGAAAAACTGTTTTTT
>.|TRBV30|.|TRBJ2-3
CAWSVPPVRVADTQYF
TGTGCCTGGAGTGTACCCCCCGTGAGGGTGGCAGATACGCAGTATTTT
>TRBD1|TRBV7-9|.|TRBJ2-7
CASSLLTGVEQYF
TGTGCCAGCAGCTTACTAACAGGGGTCGAGCAGTACTTC
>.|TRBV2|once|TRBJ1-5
CASRLDGHSNQPQHF
TGTGCCAGCAGATTGGACGGCCATAGCAATCAGCCCCAGCATTTT
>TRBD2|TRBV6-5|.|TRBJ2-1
CASSSTSGGNNEQFF
TGTGCCAGCAGCTCAACTAGCGGGGGGAACAATGAGCAGTTCTTC
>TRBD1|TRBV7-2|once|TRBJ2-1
CASSLPGQGAGEQFF
TGTGCCAGCAGCTTACCGGGACAGGGGGCCGGTGAGCAGTTCTTC
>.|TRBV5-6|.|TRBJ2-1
CASSLGGYEQFF
TGTGCCAGCAGCTTGGGAGGCTATGAGCAGTTCTTC
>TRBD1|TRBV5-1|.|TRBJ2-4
CASSSSGGLTPKNIQYF
TGCGCCAGCAGCTCCTCAGGGGGCCTGACACCCAAAAACATTCAGTACTTC
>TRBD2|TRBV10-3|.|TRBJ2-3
CATWPGLAGGADTQYF
TGTGCCACCTGGCCGGGACTAGCGGGAGGGGCCGATACGCAGTATTTT
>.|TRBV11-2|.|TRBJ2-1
CASSLGAGTVEFF
TGTGCCAGCAGCTTAGGAGCCGGCACGGTGGAGTTCTTC
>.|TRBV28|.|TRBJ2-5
CASSSVQETQYF
TGTGCCAGCAGTTCGGTCCAAGAGACCCAGTACTTC
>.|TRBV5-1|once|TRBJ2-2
CASSLGADTGELFF
TGCGCCAGCAGCCTGGGGGCGGACACCGGGGAGCTGTTTTTT